This T cell receptor beta chain was captured in a study of blood T cell repertoires in COVID-19. Germline values: CDR1 SGHDT, CDR2 YYEEEE. The CDR3 runs 16 residues. The ends were cut back, 1 base at V and 5 bases at J, with 15 bases in the middle. This table comes from immunoSEQ multiplex PCR, and its TCRdb copy is limited to in-frame clones, with some not included. The sample contains 250,000 to 350,000 clones, around 90% of which appear only once. This clonotype originated in a man aged 60 to 69 who had recovered from COVID-19. The rearrangement joins TRBV5-6 to TRBJ2-2, with D possibly matching TRBD1 (6 bases). The source material was PBMCs or T cells enriched from blood (not recorded which). The CDR3 DNA reads as TGTGCCAGCAGCTTGTATTGGACAGAGAAGACCGGGGAGCTGTTTTTT. Protein: CASSLYWTEKTGELFF. Based on the CDR3 plus reference TRBV5-6 and TRBJ2-2, the full variable domain is DAGVTQSPTHLIKTRGQQVTLRCSPKSGHDTVSWYQQALGQGPQFIFQYYEEEERQRGNFPDRFSGHQFPNYSSELNVNALLLGDSALYLCASSLYWTEKTGELFFGEGSRLTVL.